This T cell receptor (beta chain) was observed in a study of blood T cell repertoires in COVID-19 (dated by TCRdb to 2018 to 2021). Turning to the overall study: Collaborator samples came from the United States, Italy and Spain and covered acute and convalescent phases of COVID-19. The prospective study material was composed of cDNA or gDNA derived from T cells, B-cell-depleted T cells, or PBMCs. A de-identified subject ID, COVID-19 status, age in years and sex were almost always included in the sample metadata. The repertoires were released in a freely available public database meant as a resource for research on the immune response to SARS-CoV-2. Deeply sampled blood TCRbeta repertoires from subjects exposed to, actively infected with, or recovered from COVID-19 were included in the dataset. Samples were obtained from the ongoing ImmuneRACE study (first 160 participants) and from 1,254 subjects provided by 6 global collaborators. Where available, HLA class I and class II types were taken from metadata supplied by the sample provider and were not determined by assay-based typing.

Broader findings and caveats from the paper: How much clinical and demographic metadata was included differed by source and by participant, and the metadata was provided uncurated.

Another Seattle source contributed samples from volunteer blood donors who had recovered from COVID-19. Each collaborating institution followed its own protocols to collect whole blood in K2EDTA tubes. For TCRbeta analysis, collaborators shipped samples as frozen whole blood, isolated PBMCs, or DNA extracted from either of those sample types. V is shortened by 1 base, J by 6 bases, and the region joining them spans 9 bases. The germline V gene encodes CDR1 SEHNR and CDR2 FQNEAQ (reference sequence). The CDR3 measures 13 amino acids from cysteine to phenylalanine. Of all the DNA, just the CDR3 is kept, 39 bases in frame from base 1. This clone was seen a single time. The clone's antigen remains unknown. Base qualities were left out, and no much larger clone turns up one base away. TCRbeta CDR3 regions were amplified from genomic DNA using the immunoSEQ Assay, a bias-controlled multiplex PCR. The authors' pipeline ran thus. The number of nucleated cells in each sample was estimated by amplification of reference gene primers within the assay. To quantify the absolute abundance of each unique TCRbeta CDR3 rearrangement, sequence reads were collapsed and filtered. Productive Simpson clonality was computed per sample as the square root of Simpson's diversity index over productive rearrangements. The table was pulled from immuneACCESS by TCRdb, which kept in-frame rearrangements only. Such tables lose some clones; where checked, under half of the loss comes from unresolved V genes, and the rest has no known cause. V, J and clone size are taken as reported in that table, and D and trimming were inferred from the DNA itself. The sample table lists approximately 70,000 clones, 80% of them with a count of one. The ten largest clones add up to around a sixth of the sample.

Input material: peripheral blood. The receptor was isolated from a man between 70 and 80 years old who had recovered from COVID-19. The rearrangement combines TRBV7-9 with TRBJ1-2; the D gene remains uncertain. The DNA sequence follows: TGTGCCAGCAGCTTAGTGCAGGTTGATGGCTACACCTTC. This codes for CASSLVQVDGYTF.